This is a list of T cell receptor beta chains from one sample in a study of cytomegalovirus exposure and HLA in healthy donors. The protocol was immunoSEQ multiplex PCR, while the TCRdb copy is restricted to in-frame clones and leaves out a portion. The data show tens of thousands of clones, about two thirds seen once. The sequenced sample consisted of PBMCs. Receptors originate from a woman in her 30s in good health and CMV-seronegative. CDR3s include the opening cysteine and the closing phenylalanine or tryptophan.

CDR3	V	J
CASSLDRGITGELFF	TRBV5-1	TRBJ2-2
CASIARGGEQFF	TRBV19	TRBJ2-1
CAWRNRNTEAFF	TRBV30	TRBJ1-1
CASSQDRRGRGKNIQYF	TRBV4-1	TRBJ2-4
CASSPNTPGGTDTQYF	TRBV7-9	TRBJ2-3
CASSRGGTVPYEQYF	TRBV7-9	TRBJ2-7
CASSFWGGQDTQYF	TRBV5-1	TRBJ2-3
CAWTPGSGANVLTF	TRBV30	TRBJ2-6
CSVLSRDGYEQYF	TRBV29-1	TRBJ2-7
CASSASDRGRETQYF	TRBV6-1	TRBJ2-5
CASTPDTEAFF	TRBV7-9	TRBJ1-1
CATSWGGLAGEQFF	TRBV6-1	TRBJ2-1
CASSYGQGSNQPQHF	TRBV6-5	TRBJ1-5
CASSERSSYNSPLHF	TRBV2	TRBJ1-6
CASSLGPADTQYF	TRBV7-2	TRBJ2-3
CASSLTLAGTYEQYF	TRBV7-2	TRBJ2-7
CAWSSGASNQPQHF	TRBV30	TRBJ1-5
CAISGPGEGNTEAFF	TRBV10-3	TRBJ1-1
CASSPTQESEQFF	TRBV18	TRBJ2-1
CASSRRGLEYEQYF	TRBV27	TRBJ2-7
CASSPPSGVDTQYF	TRBV7-2	TRBJ2-3
CASRRRENEQFF	TRBV2	TRBJ2-1
CASSPPGGGNTEAFF	TRBV2	TRBJ1-1
CASTVRDSVDGYTF	TRBV9	TRBJ1-2